Listed below are T cell receptor beta chains from one sample, sequenced in a study of cytomegalovirus exposure and HLA in healthy donors. Assay: immunoSEQ multiplex PCR; the TCRdb copy retains only in-frame clones and omits some. The table has 98,000 or so clones, 75% to 80% seen once. Sequenced: PBMCs. The receptor set was obtained from a man aged 60 to 69 in good health and CMV-seropositive. Each CDR3 is given with its conserved first and last residue. A D gene is named only where the DNA matches it firmly. Clone sizes are given selectively: once, few, many, or a class where the clone is expanded.

size	D	V	J	CDR3	DNA
NA	TRBD1	TRBV15	TRBJ2-4	CATSRRGQQLNIQYF	TGTGCCACCAGCAGGAGGGGACAGCAATTAAACATTCAGTACTTC
few	NA	TRBV4-3	TRBJ1-4	CASSQGQATNEKLFF	TGCGCCAGCAGCCAAGGACAGGCCACTAATGAAAAACTGTTTTTT
NA	TRBD2	TRBV7-8	TRBJ2-5	CASSPAGIQETQYF	TGTGCCAGCAGCCCAGCGGGAATACAAGAGACCCAGTACTTC
NA	TRBD2	TRBV10-1	TRBJ2-5	CASSFSGGETQYF	TGCGCCAGCAGTTTTAGCGGGGGAGAGACCCAGTACTTC
NA	NA	TRBV4-3	TRBJ2-7	CASSQAGGTYEQYF	TGCGCCAGCAGCCAAGCCGGGGGAACCTACGAGCAGTACTTC
few	NA	TRBV21-1	TRBJ2-5	CASSAREDGEETQYF	TGTGCCAGCAGCGCAAGGGAGGACGGGGAAGAGACCCAGTACTTC
NA	NA	TRBV7-6	TRBJ2-3	CASSLRGRAVSTDTQYF	TGTGCCAGCAGCTTGAGGGGGAGGGCCGTAAGCACAGATACGCAGTATTTT
NA	NA	TRBV7-9	TRBJ2-4	CASSLGGLGIQYF	TGTGCCAGCAGCCTCGGGGGATTAGGCATTCAGTACTTC
NA	TRBD2	TRBV29-1	TRBJ2-4	CSVVLLAGAKNIQYF	TGCAGCGTTGTTCTGCTAGCGGGGGCCAAAAACATTCAGTACTTC
NA	TRBD2	TRBV7-2	TRBJ2-5	CASSLDIGGGTQYF	TGTGCCAGCAGCTTAGACATTGGGGGGGGGACCCAGTACTTC
few	TRBD2	TRBV11-2	TRBJ2-7	CASSSLAGISEQYF	TGTGCCAGCAGCTCACTAGCGGGGATCAGCGAGCAGTACTTC
few	TRBD1	TRBV27	TRBJ1-5	CASSLGQGRPQHF	TGTGCCAGCAGCTTAGGACAGGGACGGCCCCAGCATTTT
NA	NA	TRBV21-1	TRBJ1-1	CASSKDGGETEAFF	TGTGCCAGCAGCAAAGACGGGGGGGAAACTGAAGCTTTCTTT
once	NA	TRBV19	TRBJ2-3	CASSIVSPDTQYF	TGTGCCAGTAGTATAGTTAGCCCAGATACGCAGTATTTT
once	TRBD1	TRBV10-1	TRBJ2-1	CASSPGTGINEQFF	TGCGCCAGCAGCCCCGGGACAGGGATCAATGAGCAGTTCTTC
once	TRBD1	TRBV7-6	TRBJ2-7	CASSRTGQAYEQYF	TGTGCCAGCAGTCGTACGGGACAGGCCTACGAGCAGTACTTC
NA	NA	TRBV6-5	TRBJ2-2	CASNQAGSGTGELFF	TGTGCCAGCAACCAGGCAGGGTCGGGCACCGGGGAGCTGTTTTTT
NA	TRBD1	TRBV5-5	TRBJ1-5	CASSFNPTGGLRTQPQHF	TGTGCCAGCAGCTTCAATCCGACAGGGGGCCTTCGTACTCAGCCCCAGCATTTT
NA	TRBD2	TRBV6-1	TRBJ2-2	CASSDGLAGGRYTGELFF	TGTGCCAGCAGTGACGGACTAGCGGGGGGCCGGTATACCGGGGAGCTGTTTTTT
NA	TRBD2	TRBV7-2	TRBJ2-7	CASSLAMPSGGRPHEQYF	TGTGCCAGCAGCTTAGCTATGCCTAGCGGGGGCCGCCCCCACGAGCAGTACTTC
NA	NA	TRBV6-1	TRBJ1-5	CASSEGTPYQPQHF	TGTGCCAGCAGTGAAGGGACACCTTATCAGCCCCAGCATTTT
NA	NA	TRBV20-1	TRBJ2-1	CSAAEGLMQFF	TGCAGTGCCGCCGAGGGACTTATGCAGTTCTTC
NA	TRBD1	TRBV18	TRBJ1-2	CASSTGEPGQGYGYTF	TGTGCCAGCTCCACGGGTGAGCCGGGACAGGGCTATGGCTACACCTTC
NA	NA	TRBV15	TRBJ1-1	CATSSLDSIAEAFF	TGTGCCACCAGCAGTCTTGACAGTATAGCTGAAGCTTTCTTT
NA	TRBD1	TRBV6-5	TRBJ1-5	CASSYSATGGGQPQHF	TGTGCCAGCAGTTACTCGGCGACAGGGGGCGGTCAGCCCCAGCATTTT
NA	TRBD1	TRBV2	TRBJ1-1	CASRTGVMNTEAFF	TGTGCCAGCAGAACAGGGGTTATGAACACTGAAGCTTTCTTT
once	TRBD1	TRBV30	TRBJ1-2	CAWNRQGGIDGYTF	TGTGCCTGGAACCGACAGGGAGGAATAGATGGCTACACCTTC
NA	TRBD1	TRBV7-9	TRBJ1-2	CASSYGQGNYGYTF	TGTGCCAGCAGCTATGGACAGGGAAACTATGGCTACACCTTC
NA	TRBD1	TRBV4-3	TRBJ1-2	CASSQRQGNYGYTF	TGCGCCAGCAGCCAAAGACAGGGGAACTATGGCTACACCTTC
few	NA	TRBV11-2	TRBJ1-6	CASSLETAANSPLHF	TGTGCCAGCAGCTTAGAGACAGCAGCTAATTCACCCCTCCACTTT
NA	TRBD2	TRBV7-2	TRBJ2-7	CASSFSGGAYEQYF	TGTGCCAGCAGCTTTAGCGGGGGGGCCTACGAGCAGTACTTC
NA	TRBD1	TRBV5-1	TRBJ1-1	CASRHPGQEGTEAFF	TGCGCCAGCAGGCACCCGGGACAGGAGGGGACTGAAGCTTTCTTT
NA	TRBD1	TRBV6-1	TRBJ2-7	CASSADRVDPYEQYF	TGTGCCAGCAGTGCGGACAGGGTTGATCCCTACGAGCAGTACTTC
NA	NA	TRBV12-1	TRBJ2-7	CASSRGLAGEQYF	TGTGCCAGCAGCAGAGGACTAGCGGGGGAGCAGTACTTC
NA	NA	TRBV9	TRBJ2-7	CASSVNQGLSYEQYF	TGTGCCAGCAGCGTAAATCAGGGGTTAAGCTACGAGCAGTACTTC
NA	TRBD1	TRBV7-9	TRBJ1-2	CASSLSGQVFQGTF	TGTGCCAGCAGCCTATCGGGACAGGTCTTCCAAGGCACCTTC
NA	TRBD2	TRBV10-2	TRBJ2-1	CASRTSGGASNEQFF	TGCGCCAGCAGGACTAGCGGGGGGGCCTCTAATGAGCAGTTCTTC
once	TRBD2	TRBV6-4	TRBJ2-3	CASSVASGGAGDTQYF	TGTGCCAGCAGTGTGGCTAGCGGGGGGGCCGGAGATACGCAGTATTTT
NA	TRBD2	TRBV10-1	TRBJ2-1	CASRATRGGNNEQFF	TGCGCCAGCAGGGCCACCCGGGGGGGAAACAATGAGCAGTTCTTC
NA	TRBD1	TRBV2	TRBJ1-2	CASSDFLGQGLYGYTF	TGTGCCAGCAGTGACTTTTTGGGACAGGGGCTATATGGCTACACCTTC
NA	TRBD1	TRBV6-1	TRBJ2-3	CASRPGQSTDTQYF	TGTGCCAGCAGACCGGGACAGAGCACAGATACGCAGTATTTT
NA	NA	TRBV6-6	TRBJ2-1	CASSREGTYNEQFF	TGTGCCAGCAGTCGCGAGGGCACCTACAATGAGCAGTTCTTC
NA	TRBD1	TRBV5-1	TRBJ1-3	CASSRSRDRANTIYF	TGCGCCAGCAGCCGCAGCAGGGACAGGGCGAACACCATATATTTT
NA	TRBD2	TRBV5-1	TRBJ2-7	CASSTGGASPRNKQYF	TGCGCCAGCAGCACGGGGGGGGCTAGCCCGCGGAACAAGCAGTACTTC
NA	TRBD2	TRBV10-2	TRBJ2-5	CASTELAGGRETQYF	TGCGCCAGCACCGAACTAGCGGGGGGGCGAGAGACCCAGTACTTC
NA	NA	TRBV27	TRBJ2-5	CASRDIPVRGTQYF	TGTGCCAGCCGGGACATCCCTGTACGTGGAACCCAGTACTTC
few	TRBD2	TRBV4-3	TRBJ2-5	CASSLGLAGVETQYF	TGCGCCAGCAGCCTAGGACTAGCGGGGGTAGAGACCCAGTACTTC
NA	TRBD1	TRBV7-9	TRBJ1-2	CASSLRQGHLYGYTF	TGTGCCAGCAGCCTTAGACAGGGACACCTCTATGGCTACACCTTC
NA	NA	TRBV14	TRBJ1-1	CASSQRTGRTTEAFF	TGTGCCAGCAGCCAGAGGACGGGGAGAACTACTGAAGCTTTCTTT
once	NA	TRBV9	TRBJ2-3	CASSVGEAFTDTQYF	TGTGCCAGCAGCGTAGGCGAGGCCTTCACAGATACGCAGTATTTT
NA	NA	TRBV4-1	TRBJ2-2	CASGGGPANTGELFF	TGCGCCAGTGGGGGGGGCCCCGCCAACACCGGGGAGCTGTTTTTT
NA	TRBD2	TRBV6-4	TRBJ2-3	CASGLLAGGPTDTQYF	TGTGCCAGCGGATTACTAGCGGGGGGGCCGACAGATACGCAGTATTTT
NA	NA	TRBV7-2	TRBJ2-7	CASTPRDGHEQYF	TGTGCCAGCACCCCGAGGGATGGCCACGAGCAGTACTTC
NA	TRBD1	TRBV18	TRBJ2-7	CASSPPGTDEQYF	TGTGCCAGCTCACCGCCCGGGACAGACGAGCAGTACTTC
once	NA	TRBV7-3	TRBJ1-4	CASSTQGRGDEKLFF	TGTGCCAGCAGTACACAGGGAAGGGGAGACGAAAAACTGTTTTTT